What follows are 29 T cell receptor beta chains derived from one specimen sequenced in a study of tumor-infiltrating lymphocytes in primary liver carcinoma (dated by TCRdb to about 2017). TRIzol reagent was used to extract blood RNA from unsorted whole blood, while the DNeasy Blood & Tissue kit provided the germline DNA. The reads were generated on an Illumina HiSeq 2500. A constant-region primer and ProtoScript II reverse transcriptase were used to reverse-transcribe TCRbeta-specific cDNA from about 500 ng total RNA. Three nested multiplex PCR rounds, following a slightly modified ARM-PCR procedure, were used to build the TCRbeta libraries. Each of the first two PCR rounds ran for about 11 cycles using multiplex TRBV1-TRBV30 forward primers together with a Cbeta reverse primer. TCRdb redid the processing of the public reads, applying fastp at Q25 and MiXCR, and retained in-frame beta chains. Rows merge per CDR3 protein into single entries with the most common DNA and genes. In this sample the table shows approximately 340,000 distinct CDR3 sequences, roughly two thirds of which occur a single time. The top ten constitute about 6.3% of the sample.

The source material was peripheral blood. These receptors all stem from a man between 40 and 49 years old with primary liver carcinoma and hepatitis B virus infection.

In this sample, this clonotype turned up a few times. This sequence may be a read error, since a much larger clone differs from it by one base. The chain uses TRBV4-2 and TRBJ2-3, with unresolved D. The CDR3 has 14 amino acids. Looked up from germline, CDR1 is LGHNA and CDR2 is YNFKEQ. V was cut by 0 bases and J by 2 bases, with 6 bases left in between. The CDR3, as DNA: TGTGCCAGCAGCCAAGATTGGAACACAGATACGCAGTATTTT. It is translated as CASSQDWNTDTQYF.

Points on this clonotype: A much larger clone lies one base from this, so it may be a read error. The V and J genes are TRBV6-2 or TRBV6-3 and TRBJ2-7; D possibly corresponds to TRBD1 (6 bases). V shed 5 bases and J shed 0 bases, with 8 bases lying between them. Germline V gives CDR1 MNHEY, CDR2 SVGEGT. The CDR3 totals 13 residues. CDR3 DNA sequence: TGTGCCAGCAGTGAGGGGGTCTCCTACGAGCAGTACTTC. Amino acid sequence: CASSEGVSYEQYF.

V and J are TRBV7-3 and TRBJ1-5; a possible D gene is TRBD1 (6 bases). The CDR3 has 13 residues. Trimming removed 4 bases from V and 3 bases from J, with 7 bases in between. In germline, CDR1 is SGHTA, CDR2 FQGTGA. The DNA of the CDR3 is TGTGCCAGCAGCTCGGGACACAATCAGCCCCAGCATTTT. Translated: CASSSGHNQPQHF.

This clonotype has more than one count but fewer than ten. The V gene is TRBV6-5, the J gene TRBJ2-7, with 8 bases identical to TRBD2. CDR3 length equals 15 residues. V lost 6 bases, J lost 2 bases, and 9 bases stayed unmatched. The germline gives CDR1 MNHEY, CDR2 SVGAGI. In DNA form, the CDR3 reads TGTGCCAGCAGGCCGTGGGATAGCGGGACCTACGAGCAGTACTTC. Protein product: CASRPWDSGTYEQYF.

The rearrangement links TRBV10-3 to TRBJ2-7, with 11 positions matching TRBD2. The CDR3 runs 19 residues. V shed 7 bases, J shed 0 bases, and the junction held 17 bases outside the gene matches. Germline V gene lookup returns CDR1 ENHRY and CDR2 SYGVKD. The CDR3 DNA sequence: TGTGCCATCACCAAACGATCGGGATTAGCGGGAGGGCTCTCCTACGAGCAGTACTTC. This translates into CAITKRSGLAGGLSYEQYF.

This clonotype was seen a few times. The rearrangement uses TRBV12-3 or TRBV12-4 and TRBJ2-1; D is unclear. V shed 3 bases and J shed 3 bases, with 6 bases lying between them. The length of the CDR3 is 13 residues. The chain's CDR3 is CASSLSHYNEQFF. The CDR3, as DNA: TGTGCCAGCAGTTTGTCCCACTACAATGAGCAGTTCTTC.

The CDR3 sequence is CASSYYQGGNQPQHF. The CDR3 nucleotides read TGTGCCAGCAGTTACTACCAGGGGGGAAATCAGCCCCAGCATTTT. This chain joins TRBV6-2 or TRBV6-3 and TRBJ1-5, with 7 bases matching TRBD1. Trimming removed 1 base from V and 4 bases from J; junction bases left unmatched: 4. The germline gives CDR1 MNHEY, CDR2 SVGEGT. The CDR3 totals 15 residues.

A word on this clonotype: The junction shows a germline mismatch at one end, possibly a read error. The chain is built from TRBV4-2 and TRBJ2-7, with 9 nucleotides matching TRBD2. Looked up from germline, CDR1 is LGHNA and CDR2 is YNFKEQ. This CDR3 comprises 14 residues. This chain's CDR3 is CASSQGLATYKQYF. CDR3 nucleotide sequence: TGCGCCAGCAGCCAGGGACTAGCCACCTACAAGCAGTACTTC.

The chain employs TRBV6-4 and TRBJ1-3, with TRBD1 as a possible D gene (6 bases). The V end was cut by 2 bases, the J end by 1 base, with 9 bases between. Germline-derived CDR1 and CDR2 are MRHNA and SNTAGT. The CDR3 runs to 15 residues. In DNA form, the CDR3 reads TGTGCCAGCAGTGACGGGCAGGGGTCTGGAAACACCATATATTTT. Its translation is CASSDGQGSGNTIYF.

This chain links TRBV10-1 with TRBJ2-3; the D is unclear. Germline V gene lookup returns CDR1 WNHNN and CDR2 SYGVQD (reference sequence). CDR3 length equals 12 residues. V lost 3 bases and J lost 4, with 5 bases in between. The chain's CDR3 is CASSDPSDTQYF. DNA of the CDR3: TGCGCCAGCAGTGATCCCTCAGATACGCAGTATTTT.

Remarks on this clonotype: Possible read error: a much larger clone is one base away. The rearrangement uses TRBV12-3 or TRBV12-4 and TRBJ2-2; TRBD1 might be the D (6 bases). Trimming left V 7 bases short and J 5 bases short, with 20 bases between. The CDR3 loop spans 16 amino acids. Here the CDR3 DNA reads TGTGCCAGCAATACAGGGAAGACGTGGGAGACCGGGGAGCTGTTTTTT. Translation: CASNTGKTWETGELFF.

This clonotype was observed a few times. With a much larger clone just one base away, this may be a read error. The chain combines TRBV4-3 with TRBJ1-5; no firm D call. CDR3 length: 14 residues. Germline values: CDR1 LGHNA, CDR2 YSLEER. CDR3: CASNQDISNQPQHF. The DNA of the CDR3 is TGCGCCAGCAACCAAGACATAAGCAATCAGCCCCAGCATTTT.

With respect to this clonotype: A much larger clone differs by one base, so this may be a read error. A read error is likely, as this CDR3 ends without the conserved phenylalanine or tryptophan. The chain employs TRBV6-1 and TRBJ2-7; possible D gene TRBD1, 5 bases. The CDR3 loop spans 13 amino acids. Germline-derived CDR1 and CDR2 are MNHNS and SASEGT. Trimming cost V 3 bases and J 6 bases, with 12 bases left between them. DNA of the CDR3: TGTGCCAGCAGTGATATTGAAGGGGTCGAGCAGTACCTC. It translates to CASSDIEGVEQYL.

As regards this clonotype: This sequence may be a read error, since a much larger clone differs from it by one base. The chain recombines TRBV11-2 with TRBJ1-1; 7 bases are shared with TRBD1. This CDR3 has 14 amino acids. Germline V gene data show CDR1 as SGHAT and CDR2 as FQNNGV. Trimming removed 5 bases from V and 4 bases from J; junction bases left unmatched: 7. CDR3 sequence (DNA): TGTGCCAGCAGCAAAGGGACAGAGAGCACTGAAGCTTTCTTT. It is translated as CASSKGTESTEAFF.

The V and J genes are TRBV2 and TRBJ2-5, with a weak D call TRBD1 (6 bases). Germline V gene sequence: CDR1 SNHLY, CDR2 FYNNEI. V shed 8 bases and J shed 3 bases, with 10 bases lying between them. CDR3 length equals 12 residues. The CDR3 nucleotides read TGTGCCAGCGGCAGGACAGAAGAGACCCAGTACTTC. Amino acids: CASGRTEETQYF.

As regards this clonotype: A much larger clone differs by one base, so this may be a read error. The rearrangement links TRBV4-1 to TRBJ2-2; a possible D gene is TRBD1 (5 bases). CDR1 and CDR2 from the germline V gene are MGHRA and YSYEKL. This CDR3 is built from 16 residues. CDR3 amino acids: CASSPGVGARTEELFF. The CDR3 DNA follows: TGCGCCAGCAGCCCCGGAGTAGGGGCGCGGACCGAGGAGCTGTTTTTT.

This clonotype was seen once. The chain uses TRBV28 and TRBJ1-5; 11 bases are shared with TRBD1. V gave up 2 bases and J gave up 5 bases; unmatched junction bases: 5. Per the germline V gene, CDR1 is MDHEN and CDR2 is SYDVKM. This CDR3 is built from 16 residues. CDR3 residues: CASSLRGQGEHQPQHF. As DNA, the CDR3 is TGTGCCAGCAGTTTACGGGGACAGGGGGAGCATCAGCCCCAGCATTTT.

As regards this clonotype: A read error may be the cause here, since a much bigger clone is one base away. The chain couples TRBV4-2 to TRBJ1-3; D call uncertain. Trimming took 4 bases from V and 2 from J, leaving 12 bases between them. CDR3 length equals 15 residues. CDR1 is LGHNA and CDR2 is YNFKEQ in the germline V gene. The CDR3 sequence is CASSPDESAGNTIYF. The CDR3 DNA follows: TGTGCCAGCAGCCCTGACGAGTCGGCTGGAAACACCATATATTTT.

This clonotype was seen once. One end of the junction varies from germline; a read error may be responsible. This chain links TRBV12-3 or TRBV12-4 with TRBJ2-7, with TRBD1 identical over 10 bases. The CDR3 contains 13 residues. The CDR3: CASSLGTGGEQSF. In DNA, the CDR3 is TGTGCCAGCAGTTTAGGGACAGGGGGAGAGCAGAGCTTC.

To note about this clonotype: Germline is not matched at one junction end, which may reflect a read error. The chain uses TRBV11-2 and TRBJ2-5, with D perhaps matching TRBD2 (5 bases). This CDR3 comprises 16 residues. CDR1 and CDR2 from the germline V gene are SGHAT and FQNNGV. CDR3: CASSLNSRGVTAREYF. The CDR3 coding sequence is TGTGCCAGTAGCTTAAATTCTCGGGGTGTAACAGCGAGAGAGTACTTC.

Details on this clonotype: Compared with germline, one end of the junction differs, possibly owing to a read error. The gene calls are TRBV28 and TRBJ2-3; no clear D gene. The CDR3 runs to 14 residues. In germline, CDR1 is MDHEN, CDR2 SYDVKM. As DNA, the CDR3 is TGTGTCAGCAGTTTATACGCAGCCACAGATACGCAGTATTTT. As protein: CVSSLYAATDTQYF.

As regards this clonotype: A much larger clone lies one base from this, so it may be a read error. Here the CDR3 omits its conserved ending phenylalanine or tryptophan, so a read error is the likely source. The chain links TRBV4-1 to TRBJ2-5, with D perhaps matching TRBD2 (6 bases). There are 12 residues in the CDR3. V was clipped by 1 base and J by 7 bases, with 7 bases between them. The germline gives CDR1 MGHRA, CDR2 YSYEKL. CDR3 loop: CASSQVGGTQYL. DNA for the CDR3: TGCGCCAGCAGCCAAGTGGGAGGGACCCAGTACCTC.

CDR3 in amino acids: CASNPTSGRRYNEQFF. CDR3 in DNA: TGTGCCAGCAACCCCACTAGCGGTAGGAGATACAATGAGCAGTTCTTC. V and J are TRBV5-6 and TRBJ2-1; 8 nucleotides line up with TRBD2. The V and J ends lost 6 bases and 4 bases, in that order; junction bases with no gene match: 12. The CDR3 covers 16 residues. CDR1 and CDR2 from the germline V gene are SGHDT and YYEEEE.

The V gene is TRBV30, the J gene TRBJ1-3; TRBD1 might be the D (5 bases). Germline V gene data show CDR1 as GTSNPN and CDR2 as SVGIG (reference sequence). The CDR3 has 13 amino acids. V was trimmed by 4 bases and J by 2 bases, leaving 9 bases between them. This CDR3 is CAWNKGAGNTIYF. CDR3 in DNA: TGTGCCTGGAATAAAGGGGCTGGAAACACCATATATTTT.

Remarks on this clonotype: Mismatch with germline at one junction end may stem from a read error. The chain links TRBV12-3 or TRBV12-4 to TRBJ2-1; possible D gene TRBD2, 5 bases. This CDR3 spans 12 amino acids. The CDR3 here is CASSSVEDEQFF. As DNA, the CDR3 is TGTGCCAGTAGTTCAGTGGAGGATGAGCAATTCTTC.

The chain links TRBV5-1 to TRBJ1-3, with TRBD1 as a possible D gene (5 bases). Germline V gene data show CDR1 as SGHRS and CDR2 as YFSETQ. V lost 5 bases to trimming and J lost 0 bases, with 18 bases between them. This CDR3 has 17 residues. For the CDR3, the DNA is TGCGCCAGCAGGGCTGGGAGGGGTGCCAACTCTGGAAACACCATATATTTT. It yields the protein CASRAGRGANSGNTIYF.

The rearrangement joins TRBV5-4 to TRBJ2-7; TRBD2 agrees at 7 bases. V lost 1 base, J lost 4 bases, and 8 bases stayed unmatched. Germline assignment: CDR1 SGHNT and CDR2 YYREEE (reference sequence). CDR3 length: 15 amino acids. This CDR3 is CASSLSGLEAYEQYF. The CDR3 nucleotides read TGTGCCAGCAGCTTGAGTGGACTAGAGGCTTACGAGCAGTACTTC.

This clonotype was observed at least ten times. The chain couples TRBV6-2 or TRBV6-3 to TRBJ1-5; a possible D gene is TRBD1 (6 bases). The CDR3 totals 15 residues. The germline CDR1 and CDR2 sequences are MNHEY and SVGEGT. Trimming cost V 6 bases and J 2 bases, with 14 bases left between them. The CDR3 sequence: CASRLQGGGNQPQHF. The CDR3 bases are TGTGCCAGCAGATTACAGGGTGGGGGCAATCAGCCCCAGCATTTT.

In the case of this clonotype: The conserved phenylalanine or tryptophan is not found at the CDR3 terminus, so this likely reflects a read error. No DNA is shown, since the ends of the CDR3 on it are uncertain; the CDR3 is the one TCRdb lists. V is TRBV11-2 and J is TRBJ2-1; TRBD1 is the table's D call, not checked against the DNA. Per the germline V gene, CDR1 is SGHAT and CDR2 is FQNNGV. Inclusive of both ends, the CDR3 amounts to 15 amino acids. The CDR3: CAGTPGEVGRGSEFL.